This is a list of T cell receptor beta chains from one sample in a study of CD4 T cells in relation to SARS-CoV-2 and coronaviruses. This table comes from immunoSEQ multiplex PCR, and its TCRdb copy is limited to in-frame clones, with some not included. Among 20,000 to 25,000 clones listed, over 70% were seen once. The antigens for these receptors are not known. Specimen: CD4+ T cells from PBMCs, cultured in vitro. These receptors originate from a human donor in good health. Each CDR3 is given with its conserved first and last residue. D genes are given only for firm matches. Not every row has a clone size; where given, it reads once, few, many or a size class.

D gene | J gene | V gene | clone size | CDR3 length | CDR3 DNA | CDR3 protein
- | TRBJ1-2 | TRBV7-8 | - | 15 | TGTGCCAGCAGCTTAAGGACAGCTCCTAACTATGGCTACACCTTC | CASSLRTAPNYGYTF
- | TRBJ1-6 | TRBV11-2 | - | 17 | TGTGCCAGCAGCTCCCGCTCTCCGACAGTCTCGAATTCACCCCTCCACTTT | CASSSRSPTVSNSPLHF
- | TRBJ2-7 | TRBV5-1 | - | 14 | TGCGCCAGCAGCTTGGATAGTACAGGGCGGGAGCAGTCCTTC | CASSLDSTGREQSF
TRBD2 | TRBJ2-1 | TRBV30 | - | 16 | TGTGCCTGGAGCGCAGGGACTAGCGGGAAATACAATGAGCAGTTCTTC | CAWSAGTSGKYNEQFF
TRBD2 | TRBJ2-7 | TRBV2 | - | 16 | TGTGCCAGCAGGGCACTAGCGGGAGAGGGGGCCTACGAGCAGTACTTC | CASRALAGEGAYEQYF
TRBD1 | TRBJ1-5 | TRBV6-6 | once | 15 | TGTGCCAGCAGCCCCAACCGACAGGGCGATCAGCCCCAGCATTTT | CASSPNRQGDQPQHF
- | TRBJ2-5 | TRBV5-1 | - | 15 | TGCGCCAGCAGCTTGCAGGGCAGGGGCGAGGAGACCCAGTACTTC | CASSLQGRGEETQYF
- | TRBJ1-5 | TRBV5-1 | few | 14 | TGCGCCAGCAGCTTTGGGGACACTAATCAGCCCCAGCATTTT | CASSFGDTNQPQHF
- | TRBJ2-3 | TRBV10-1 | - | 14 | TGCGCCAGTCCCGGGACGCCGCCGGCAGATACGCAGTATTTT | CASPGTPPADTQYF
- | TRBJ1-1 | TRBV30 | - | 14 | TGTGCCTGGAACCCACGTGGGCTGAACACTGAAGCTTTCTTT | CAWNPRGLNTEAFF
TRBD1 | TRBJ1-2 | TRBV3-1/TRBV3-2 | - | 16 | TGTGCCAGCAGCCCTCAATCCACCACAGGGGTTGGTGGCTACACCTTC | CASSPQSTTGVGGYTF
- | TRBJ1-2 | TRBV19 | - | 13 | TGTGCCAGAGATAGACAGGCGGTCTATGGCTACACCTTC | CARDRQAVYGYTF
- | TRBJ1-3 | TRBV4-1 | - | 15 | TGCGCCAGCAGCCGGGGGGGGGCCTCTGGAAACACCATATATTTT | CASSRGGASGNTIYF
- | TRBJ2-2 | TRBV6-5 | - | 15 | TGTGCCAGCAGTAGGGACATCGCGAACACCGGGGAGCTGTTTTTT | CASSRDIANTGELFF
- | TRBJ1-2 | TRBV20-1 | - | 11 | TGCAGTGGCTACTATCCCGGGGGCTACACCTTC | CSGYYPGGYTF
- | TRBJ2-7 | TRBV18 | - | 15 | TGTGCCAGCTCACCTATCCAAGGGTCACCCTACGAGCAGTACTTC | CASSPIQGSPYEQYF
- | TRBJ2-7 | TRBV7-3 | once | 13 | TGTGCCAGCAGCTCCGTTGGGGGCTACGAGCAGTACTTC | CASSSVGGYEQYF
- | TRBJ2-7 | TRBV28 | - | 13 | TGTGCCAGCAGTTTACCGGGACCCTACGAGCAGTACTTC | CASSLPGPYEQYF
- | TRBJ2-1 | TRBV3-1/TRBV3-2 | - | 15 | TGTGCCAGCAGCCAAGGGAGGGGCCCCTACAATGAGCAGTTCTTC | CASSQGRGPYNEQFF
- | TRBJ2-7 | TRBV10-3 | - | 16 | TGTGCCATCAGTGAGGCTAATGCAGATCGACCCTACGAGCAGTACTTC | CAISEANADRPYEQYF
- | TRBJ1-5 | TRBV2 | few | 15 | TGTGCCAGCAGCGACCCGGGACGGCCAAATCAGCCCCAGCATTTT | CASSDPGRPNQPQHF
TRBD2 | TRBJ2-1 | TRBV7-6 | - | 11 | TGTGCCAGCAGCGCGGGACTAGAGCAGTTCTTC | CASSAGLEQFF
- | TRBJ2-5 | TRBV18 | - | 11 | TGTGCCAGCTCACCCAAAGAGACCCAGTACTTC | CASSPKETQYF
- | TRBJ1-1 | TRBV30 | - | 12 | TGTGCCTGGAGTCGAGAGAACACTGAAGCTTTCTTT | CAWSRENTEAFF
- | TRBJ2-1 | TRBV30 | - | 13 | TGTGCCTGGACGCACGGGAACTACAATGAGCAGTTCTTC | CAWTHGNYNEQFF
TRBD1 | TRBJ2-7 | TRBV10-1 | - | 15 | TGCGCCAGCAGTGAGCGGGGAGGACAGGGTGAAGAGCAGTACTTC | CASSERGGQGEEQYF
- | TRBJ2-7 | TRBV19 | - | 13 | TGTGCCAGTAGTATCGTCAGGGAGAGCGAGCAGTACTTC | CASSIVRESEQYF
- | TRBJ1-1 | TRBV28 | - | 13 | TGTGCCAGCAGTTTAAGAAGGAACACTGAAGCTTTCTTT | CASSLRRNTEAFF
TRBD1 | TRBJ2-1 | TRBV28 | - | 14 | TGTGCCAGCAGATCCGGACAGGGGTCGAGGGAGCAGTTCTTC | CASRSGQGSREQFF
- | TRBJ2-1 | TRBV2 | - | 12 | TGTGCCAGCAATACGGGGTCCGGTGAGCAGTTCTTC | CASNTGSGEQFF
- | TRBJ2-7 | TRBV18 | - | 13 | TGTGCCAGCTCTTGGGGGCGGGTAGGCGAGCAGTACTTC | CASSWGRVGEQYF
- | TRBJ1-2 | TRBV12-3/TRBV12-4 | - | 13 | TGTGCCAGCAGTTTAGGGGACGGCTATGGCTACACCTTC | CASSLGDGYGYTF
TRBD1 | TRBJ2-7 | TRBV2 | few | 14 | TGTGCCAGCAACCCCGGGACAGGTGACTACGAGCAGTACTTC | CASNPGTGDYEQYF
- | TRBJ2-6 | TRBV12-5 | - | 18 | TGTGCTAGTGGTTCCACAGAGGGGGGGAGCTCTGGGGCCAACGTCCTGACTTTC | CASGSTEGGSSGANVLTF